This record concerns one TCR beta chain sequence. The target antigen is unknown. The record originates from a study of T cells in localized non-small cell lung cancer. Clones were read by immunoSEQ multiplex PCR, and TCRdb kept only the in-frame ones, dropping some. The table shows fewer than 50,000 clones, with 70% to 90% occurring only once. Whole-study findings and limits: Clonality peaked in uninvolved adjacent lung rather than tumor. Multi-region tumor sequencing was not done, so intratumor heterogeneity could not be excluded. Higher T cell density in the blood was associated with longer overall survival, whereas higher adjacent-lung clonality associated with shorter survival. Median roughly 57 top-100 tumor clones were shared with paired adjacent lung.

CDR3 size: 14 residues. The V and J ends lost 2 bases and 2 bases respectively, with 9 bases between them. Germline V lookup: CDR1 SGHRS, CDR2 YFSETQ. Sequenced here: peripheral blood mononuclear cells, sampled before any cancer treatment. This sequence joins TRBV5-1 and TRBJ2-3; D possibly corresponds to TRBD1 (6 bases). This TCR was sampled from an older male donor with stage II lung adenocarcinoma. The CDR3 reads CASSFGDITDTQYF. The CDR3 DNA reads as TGCGCCAGCAGCTTCGGGGACATCACAGATACGCAGTATTTT.